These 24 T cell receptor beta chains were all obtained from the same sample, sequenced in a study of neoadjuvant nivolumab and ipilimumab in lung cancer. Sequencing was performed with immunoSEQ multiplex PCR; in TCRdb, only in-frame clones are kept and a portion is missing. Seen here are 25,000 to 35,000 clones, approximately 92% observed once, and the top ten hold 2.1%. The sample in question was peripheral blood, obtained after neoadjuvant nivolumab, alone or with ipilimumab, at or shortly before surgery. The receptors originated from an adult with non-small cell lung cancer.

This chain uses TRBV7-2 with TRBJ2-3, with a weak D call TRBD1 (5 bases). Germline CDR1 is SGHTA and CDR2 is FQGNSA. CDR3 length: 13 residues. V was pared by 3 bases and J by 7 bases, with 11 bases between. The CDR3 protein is CASSFDSRNTQYF. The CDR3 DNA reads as TGTGCCAGCAGCTTCGACAGCCGCAATACGCAGTATTTT. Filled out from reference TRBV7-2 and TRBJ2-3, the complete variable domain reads GAGVSQSPSNKVTEKGKDVELRCDPISGHTALYWYRQSLGQGLEFLIYFQGNSAPDKSGLPSDRFSAERTGGSVSTLTIQRTQQEDSAVYLCASSFDSRNTQYFGPGTRLTVL.

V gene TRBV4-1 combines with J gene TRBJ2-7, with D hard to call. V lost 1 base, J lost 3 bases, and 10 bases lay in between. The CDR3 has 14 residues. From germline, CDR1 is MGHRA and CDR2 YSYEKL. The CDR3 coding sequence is TGCGCCAGCAGCCAAGTTGGGAAGAGCTACGAGCAGTACTTC. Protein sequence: CASSQVGKSYEQYF.

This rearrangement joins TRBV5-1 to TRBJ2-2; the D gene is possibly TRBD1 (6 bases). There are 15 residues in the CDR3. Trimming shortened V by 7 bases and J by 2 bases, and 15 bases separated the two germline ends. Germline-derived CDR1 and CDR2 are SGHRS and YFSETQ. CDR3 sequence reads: CASAEGTRNTGELFF. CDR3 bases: TGCGCCAGCGCGGAAGGGACAAGAAACACCGGGGAGCTGTTTTTT.

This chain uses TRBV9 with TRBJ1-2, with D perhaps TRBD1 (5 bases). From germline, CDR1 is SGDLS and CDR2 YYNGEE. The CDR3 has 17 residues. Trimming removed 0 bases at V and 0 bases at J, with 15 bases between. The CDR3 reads CASSVGTGGLSNYGYTF. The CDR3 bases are TGTGCCAGCAGCGTAGGTACAGGAGGTTTATCTAACTATGGCTACACCTTC. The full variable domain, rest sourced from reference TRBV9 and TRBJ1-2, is DSGVTQTPKHLITATGQRVTLRCSPRSGDLSVYWYQQSLDQGLQFLIQYYNGEERAKGNILERFSAQQFPDLHSELNLSSLELGDSALYFCASSVGTGGLSNYGYTFGSGTRLTVV.

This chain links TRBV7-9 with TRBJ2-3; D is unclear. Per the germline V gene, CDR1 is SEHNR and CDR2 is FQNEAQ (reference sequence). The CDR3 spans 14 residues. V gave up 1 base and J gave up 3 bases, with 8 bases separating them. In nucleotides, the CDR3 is TGTGCCAGCAGCTTAGGAATGAGTACAGATACGCAGTATTTT. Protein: CASSLGMSTDTQYF.

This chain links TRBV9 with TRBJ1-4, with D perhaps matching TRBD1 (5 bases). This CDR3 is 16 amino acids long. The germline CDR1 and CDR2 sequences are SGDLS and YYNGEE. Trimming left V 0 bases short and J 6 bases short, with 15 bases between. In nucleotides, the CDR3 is TGTGCCAGCAGCGTAGGCTTAATAGGGGAGGATGAAAAACTGTTTTTT. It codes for CASSVGLIGEDEKLFF.

CDR3: CASTGTLADTQYF. The DNA of the CDR3 is TGTGCCAGCACCGGGACTCTCGCAGATACGCAGTATTTT. The V and J genes are TRBV6-1 and TRBJ2-3, with a weak D call TRBD2 (6 bases). The CDR3 is made up of 13 amino acids. Trimming left V 7 bases short and J 4 bases short, with 12 bases between. Germline lookup yields CDR1 MNHNS and CDR2 SASEGT.

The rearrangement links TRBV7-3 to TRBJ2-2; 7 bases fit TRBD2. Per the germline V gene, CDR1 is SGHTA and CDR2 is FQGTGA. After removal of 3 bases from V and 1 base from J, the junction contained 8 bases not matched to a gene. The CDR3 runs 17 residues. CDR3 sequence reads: CASSLGLAEMNTGELFF. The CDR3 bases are TGTGCCAGCAGCTTGGGTCTAGCGGAAATGAACACCGGGGAGCTGTTTTTT.

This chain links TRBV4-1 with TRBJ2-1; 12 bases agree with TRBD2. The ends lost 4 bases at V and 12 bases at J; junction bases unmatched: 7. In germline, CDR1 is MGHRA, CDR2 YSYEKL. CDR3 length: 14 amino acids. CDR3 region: CASSRLAGDGVQFF. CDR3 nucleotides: TGCGCCAGCAGCCGACTAGCGGGAGATGGTGTGCAGTTCTTC.

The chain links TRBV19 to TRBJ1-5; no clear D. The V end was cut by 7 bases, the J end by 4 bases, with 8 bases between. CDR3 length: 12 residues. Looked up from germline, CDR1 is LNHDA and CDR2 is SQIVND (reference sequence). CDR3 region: CASKVGNQPQHF. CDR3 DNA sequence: TGTGCCAGTAAAGTCGGGAATCAGCCCCAGCATTTT.

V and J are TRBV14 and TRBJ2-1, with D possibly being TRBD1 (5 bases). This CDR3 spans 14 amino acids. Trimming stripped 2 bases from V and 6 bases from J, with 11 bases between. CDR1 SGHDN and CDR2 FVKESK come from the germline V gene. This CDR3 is CASSQRGSFNEQFF. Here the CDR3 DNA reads TGTGCCAGCAGCCAAAGGGGCTCTTTCAATGAGCAGTTCTTC.

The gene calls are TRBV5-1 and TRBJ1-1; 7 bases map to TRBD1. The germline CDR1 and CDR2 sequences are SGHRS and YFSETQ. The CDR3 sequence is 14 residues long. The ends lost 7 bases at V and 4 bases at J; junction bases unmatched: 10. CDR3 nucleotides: TGCGCCAGCTCCCAACAGGGGCGTAGCACTGAAGCTTTCTTT. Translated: CASSQQGRSTEAFF.

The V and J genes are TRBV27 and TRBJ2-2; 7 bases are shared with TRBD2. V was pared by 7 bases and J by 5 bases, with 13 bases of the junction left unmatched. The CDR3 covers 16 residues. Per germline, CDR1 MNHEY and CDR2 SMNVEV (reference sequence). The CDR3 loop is CASTSSVAGETGELFF. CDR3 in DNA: TGTGCCAGCACTTCGTCCGTGGCGGGAGAAACCGGGGAGCTGTTTTTT.

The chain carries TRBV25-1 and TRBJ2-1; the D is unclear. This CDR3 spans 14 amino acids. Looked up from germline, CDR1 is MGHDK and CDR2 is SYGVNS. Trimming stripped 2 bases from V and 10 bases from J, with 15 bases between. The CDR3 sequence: CASSETFKPTEQFF. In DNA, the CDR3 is TGTGCCAGCAGTGAAACATTCAAGCCCACCGAGCAGTTCTTC.

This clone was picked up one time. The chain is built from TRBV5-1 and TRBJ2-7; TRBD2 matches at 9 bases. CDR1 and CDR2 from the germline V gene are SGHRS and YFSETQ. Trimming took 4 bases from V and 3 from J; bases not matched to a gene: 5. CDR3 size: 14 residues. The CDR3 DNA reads TGCGCCAGCAGCCAGTGGACTAGCGACTACGAGCAGTACTTC. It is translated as CASSQWTSDYEQYF.

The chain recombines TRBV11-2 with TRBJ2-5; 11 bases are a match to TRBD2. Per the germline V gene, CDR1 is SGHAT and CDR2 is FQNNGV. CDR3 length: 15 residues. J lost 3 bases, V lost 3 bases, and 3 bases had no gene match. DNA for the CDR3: TGTGCCAGCAGCTTTTTGGGACTAGCGGAAGAGACCCAGTACTTC. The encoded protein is CASSFLGLAEETQYF.

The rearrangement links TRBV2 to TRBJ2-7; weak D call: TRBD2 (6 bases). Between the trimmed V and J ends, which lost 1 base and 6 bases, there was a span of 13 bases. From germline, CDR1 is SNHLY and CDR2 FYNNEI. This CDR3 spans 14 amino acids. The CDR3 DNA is TGTGCCAGCAGTGAAGAAGGAGGGGTTCGCGAGCAGTACTTC. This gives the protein CASSEEGGVREQYF.

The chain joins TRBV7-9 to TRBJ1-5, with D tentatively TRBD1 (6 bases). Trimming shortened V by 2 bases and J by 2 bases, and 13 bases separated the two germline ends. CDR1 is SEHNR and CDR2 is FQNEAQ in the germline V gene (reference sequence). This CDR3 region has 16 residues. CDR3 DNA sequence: TGTGCCAGCAGCTTATACGTGGGGGGCGGCAATCAGCCCCAGCATTTT. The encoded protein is CASSLYVGGGNQPQHF.

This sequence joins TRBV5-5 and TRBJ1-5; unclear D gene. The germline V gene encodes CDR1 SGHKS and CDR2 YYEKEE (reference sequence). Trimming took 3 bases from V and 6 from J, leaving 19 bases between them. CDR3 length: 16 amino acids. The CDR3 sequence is CASSSSFSIVGQPQHF. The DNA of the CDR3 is TGTGCCAGCAGCTCCTCCTTCTCAATCGTAGGTCAGCCCCAGCATTTT.

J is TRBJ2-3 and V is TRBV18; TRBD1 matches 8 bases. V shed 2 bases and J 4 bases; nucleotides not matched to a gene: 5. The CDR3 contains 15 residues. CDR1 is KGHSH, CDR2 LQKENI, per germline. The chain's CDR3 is CASSPVAGGPDTQYF. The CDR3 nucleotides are TGTGCCAGCTCACCAGTAGCAGGGGGCCCAGATACGCAGTATTTT.

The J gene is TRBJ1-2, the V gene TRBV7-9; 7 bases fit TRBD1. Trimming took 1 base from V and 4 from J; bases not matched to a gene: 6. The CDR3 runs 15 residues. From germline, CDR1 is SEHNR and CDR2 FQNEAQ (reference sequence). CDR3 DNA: TGTGCCAGCAGCTTAGGGGACAGTAGGACCTATGGCTACACCTTC. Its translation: CASSLGDSRTYGYTF.

DNA for the CDR3: TGTGCCAGCAGTCGACAGGGGACGGGGGAGACCCAGTACTTC. It codes for CASSRQGTGETQYF. The chain uses TRBV6-1 and TRBJ2-5; 8 bases are shared with TRBD1. Germline V CDR1 and CDR2: MNHNS, SASEGT. CDR3 length: 14 residues. Trimming at V came to 5 bases and at J to 5 bases, leaving 7 bases not matched to a gene.

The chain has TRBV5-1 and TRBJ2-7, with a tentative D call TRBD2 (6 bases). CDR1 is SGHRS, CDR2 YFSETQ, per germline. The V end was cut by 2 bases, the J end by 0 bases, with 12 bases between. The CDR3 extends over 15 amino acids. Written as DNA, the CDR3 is TGCGCCAGCAGCTTTTTCACTAGCAGCTCCTACGAGCAGTACTTC. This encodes CASSFFTSSSYEQYF. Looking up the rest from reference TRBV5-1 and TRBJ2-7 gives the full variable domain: KAGVTQTPRYLIKTRGQQVTLSCSPISGHRSVSWYQQTPGQGLQFLFEYFSETQRNKGNFPGRFSGRQFSNSRSEMNVSTLELGDSALYLCASSFFTSSSYEQYFGPGTRLTVT.

The CDR3 DNA reads TGTGCCAGCAGTACGACTAGCGGGAGTTACGAGCAGTACTTC. Amino acids: CASSTTSGSYEQYF. This chain joins TRBV27 and TRBJ2-7; TRBD2 matches 12 bases. The germline V gene encodes CDR1 MNHEY and CDR2 SMNVEV (reference sequence). The CDR3 is made up of 14 amino acids. Trimming removed 5 bases from V and 4 bases from J; junction bases left unmatched: 3.